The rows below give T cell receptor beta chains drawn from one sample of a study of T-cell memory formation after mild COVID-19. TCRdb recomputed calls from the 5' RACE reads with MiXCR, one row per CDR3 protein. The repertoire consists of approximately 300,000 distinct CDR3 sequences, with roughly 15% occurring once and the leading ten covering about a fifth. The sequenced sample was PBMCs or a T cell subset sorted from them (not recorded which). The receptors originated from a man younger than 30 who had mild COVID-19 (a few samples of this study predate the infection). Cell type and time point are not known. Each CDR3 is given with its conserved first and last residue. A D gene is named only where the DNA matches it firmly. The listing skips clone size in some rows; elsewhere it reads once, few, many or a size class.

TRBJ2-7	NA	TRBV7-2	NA	CASSFQAGPTYEQYF	TGTGCCAGCAGCTTTCAGGCAGGACCAACCTACGAGCAGTACTTC
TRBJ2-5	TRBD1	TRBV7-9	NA	CASSFFRGQGIRQETQYF	TGTGCCAGCAGCTTTTTCCGCGGACAGGGGATTCGACAAGAGACCCAGTACTTC
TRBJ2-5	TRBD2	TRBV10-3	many	CAISQGLAGLVETQYF	TGTGCCATCAGTCAGGGACTAGCGGGGTTGGTAGAGACCCAGTACTTC
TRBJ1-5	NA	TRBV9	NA	CASSPEGRTGQPQHF	TGTGCCAGCAGCCCCGAAGGAAGGACCGGTCAGCCCCAGCATTTT
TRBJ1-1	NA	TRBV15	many	CATSRDRNTEAFF	TGTGCCACCAGCAGGGACAGGAACACTGAAGCTTTCTTT
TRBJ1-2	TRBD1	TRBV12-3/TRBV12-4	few	CASSPGQTDYGYTF	TGTGCCAGCAGTCCGGGACAGACTGACTATGGCTACACCTTC
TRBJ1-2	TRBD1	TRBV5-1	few	CASDLTGLDGYTF	TGCGCCAGTGACTTGACAGGGTTGGATGGCTACACCTTC
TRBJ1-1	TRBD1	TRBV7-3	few	CASSSTGGRTEAFF	TGTGCCAGCAGCTCCACAGGGGGCCGAACTGAAGCTTTCTTT
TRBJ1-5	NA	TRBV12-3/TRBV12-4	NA	CASSFSGGQPQHF	TGTGCCAGCAGTTTTTCCGGGGGTCAGCCCCAGCATTTT
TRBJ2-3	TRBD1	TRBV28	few	CASSPSTGGTDTQYF	TGTGCCAGCAGTCCCTCGACAGGGGGCACAGATACGCAGTATTTT
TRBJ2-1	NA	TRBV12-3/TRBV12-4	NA	CASSKNNEQFF	TGTGCCAGCAGTAAGAACAATGAGCAGTTCTTC
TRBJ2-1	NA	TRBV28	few	CASSFQRGAYNEQFF	TGTGCCAGCAGTTTCCAGCGCGGGGCCTACAATGAGCAGTTCTTC
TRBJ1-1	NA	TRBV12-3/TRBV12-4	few	CASSSPPREAFF	TGTGCCAGCAGTTCCCCACCGCGAGAAGCTTTCTTT
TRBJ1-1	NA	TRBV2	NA	CASSGAGTEAFF	TGTGCCAGCAGTGGTGCAGGCACTGAAGCTTTCTTT
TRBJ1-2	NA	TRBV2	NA	CASTFNGGRAYGYTF	TGTGCCAGCACCTTCAATGGGGGGCGCGCCTATGGCTACACCTTC
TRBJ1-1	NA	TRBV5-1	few	CASSSNTGNTEAFF	TGCGCCAGCAGCTCCAATACAGGGAACACTGAAGCTTTCTTT
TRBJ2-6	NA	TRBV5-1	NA	CASSPLRPGANVLTF	TGCGCCAGCAGCCCCCTGAGGCCCGGGGCCAACGTCCTGACTTTC
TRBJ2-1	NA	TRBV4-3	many	CASSQGASYNEQFF	TGCGCCAGCAGCCAAGGGGCCTCCTACAATGAGCAGTTCTTC
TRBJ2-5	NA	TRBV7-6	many	CASRPDFQETQYF	TGTGCCAGCCGACCGGACTTTCAAGAGACCCAGTACTTC
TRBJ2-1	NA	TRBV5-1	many	CASSLDRIGIYNEQFF	TGCGCCAGCAGCTTGGACAGGATCGGGATCTACAATGAGCAGTTCTTC
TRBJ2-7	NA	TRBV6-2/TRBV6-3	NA	CASSSQGHSSYEQYF	TGTGCCAGCAGTTCCCAGGGACATAGCTCCTACGAGCAGTACTTC
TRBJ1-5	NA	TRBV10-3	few	CAISDRGDNQPQHF	TGTGCCATCAGTGATAGGGGAGATAATCAGCCCCAGCATTTT